This TCR beta chain was captured in a study of T cells in Graves' hyperthyroidism and ophthalmopathy. Study-wide findings and caveats: The authors' 13 V-J model separated ophthalmopathy from stable hyperthyroidism.

Trimming pared 6 bases from V and 7 bases from J, leaving 10 bases between. Germline V gives CDR1 LNHDA, CDR2 SQIVND (reference sequence). The length of the CDR3 is 12 residues. Under 3 months was the duration of disease in ophthalmopathy patients, who also had a Clinical Activity Score of at least 3 and a NOSPECS grade of at least 4. PBMCs were obtained from about 9.9 ml fresh peripheral blood. TCR beta CDR3 region amplification was performed from RNA transcripts. Initially, a first-round RT-PCR of the TCR CDR3 employed the HTBI primer set. MiXCR was run by TCRdb on the multiplex PCR reads, yielding one entry per CDR3 protein. The data contain around 500,000 distinct CDR3 sequences, approximately 23% of them singletons. Comments on this clonotype: Its specificity is unknown.

Sequencing used blood. V and J are TRBV19 and TRBJ1-5; maybe TRBD1 (5 bases). This receptor was obtained from a woman in her seventies with Graves' ophthalmopathy. CDR3 protein: CASREGEQPQHF. CDR3 nucleotides: TGTGCCAGTAGAGAAGGGGAACAGCCCCAGCATTTT. The full variable domain, completed using reference TRBV19 and TRBJ1-5, is DGGITQSPKYLFRKEGQNVTLSCEQNLNHDAMYWYRQDPGQGLRLIYYSQIVNDFQKGDIAEGYSVSREKKESFPLTVTSAQKNPTAFYLCASREGEQPQHFGDGTRLSIL.